The 22 T cell receptor beta chains listed next were all sequenced from one sample in a study of vaccination and CD4 T cells after COVID-19. Cultured CD4+ T-cell DNA underwent Oncomine TCR Beta short-read sequencing. TCRdb re-called the PCR reads through MiXCR, storing one row per CDR3 protein. The data contain 6,500 to 7,500 distinct CDR3 sequences, around two fifths of them seen just once; the ten biggest clones take up about 22%. Treatment here: approximately 11-day PBMC culture with coronavirus spike peptide pools or control peptides (ViraFEST assay). According to the study, CD4+ T cells from the unexposed donor were gathered ahead of the COVID-19 pandemic (2011-2018). No antigen has been assigned to these receptors. Sequenced sample: CD4+ T cells from blood, cultured in vitro. The receptors were sampled from a human donor in good health.

This clonotype is large. The chain is built from TRBV4-2 and TRBJ2-3; D tentatively reads TRBD1 or TRBD2 (5 bases each). Per the germline V gene, CDR1 is LGHNA and CDR2 is YNFKEQ. V lost 3 bases and J 2 bases, leaving 9 bases between the germline ends. The CDR3 spans 14 residues. CDR3 sequence (DNA): TGTGCCAGCAGCCATTGGGGGACCACAGATACGCAGTATTTT. Protein sequence: CASSHWGTTDTQYF.

The chain combines TRBV6-1 with TRBJ2-2; 10 bases match TRBD2. The V gene's germline CDR1 is MNHNS and CDR2 SASEGT. The ends lost 7 bases at V and 1 base at J; junction bases unmatched: 6. The CDR3 has 16 amino acids. CDR3 bases: TGTGCCAGCACCCGCCAGCGGGGGGGGAACACCGGGGAGCTGTTTTTT. It encodes CASTRQRGGNTGELFF.

This clonotype is labeled medium-sized. The CDR3 sequence is CAWSVPLAWTYEQYF. Written as DNA, the CDR3 is TGTGCCTGGAGTGTCCCCCTAGCCTGGACCTACGAGCAGTACTTC. The gene calls are TRBV30 and TRBJ2-7, with D possibly matching TRBD2 (5 bases). V shed 0 bases and J shed 2 bases, with 14 bases lying between them. Germline V gene data show CDR1 as GTSNPN and CDR2 as SVGIG (reference sequence). The CDR3 consists of 15 residues.

The chain combines TRBV20-1 with TRBJ1-4; D uncertain. Germline assignment: CDR1 DFQATT and CDR2 SNEGSKA (reference sequence). The germline V and J ends were trimmed by 6 bases and 4 bases, with 9 bases remaining between them. The CDR3 is made up of 12 amino acids. CDR3 loop: CSAPTGNEKLFF. The CDR3 coding sequence is TGCAGTGCCCCAACGGGTAATGAAAAACTGTTTTTT.

V is TRBV6-5 and J is TRBJ1-3, with D maybe TRBD1 (5 bases). Germline CDR1 reads MNHEY; CDR2 reads SVGAGI. V dropped 1 base and J dropped 2 bases, with 18 bases sitting between them. CDR3 size: 18 residues. The chain's CDR3 is CASSYYRRPRGAGNTIYF. The CDR3 DNA is TGTGCCAGCAGTTACTACCGAAGGCCTCGAGGGGCTGGAAACACCATATATTTT.

The chain is built from TRBV6-1 and TRBJ2-5; D might be TRBD1 or TRBD2, each matching 6 bases. The germline V and J ends were trimmed by 8 bases and 2 bases, with 21 bases remaining between them. CDR3 length equals 16 residues. Germline CDR1 MNHNS, CDR2 SASEGT. The CDR3 nucleotides read TGTGCCAGCTCTCTCTCTCGACTAGGGGGGCAAGAGACCCAGTACTTC. This codes for CASSLSRLGGQETQYF.

By proportion, this clonotype is large. The chain employs TRBV11-2 and TRBJ1-2, with D uncertain. CDR1 and CDR2 from the germline V gene are SGHAT and FQNNGV. This CDR3 comprises 13 residues. The ends were cut back, 5 bases at V and 4 bases at J, with 11 bases in the middle. The DNA of the CDR3 is TGTGCCAGCAGCCCCAGTGGTCCCTATGGCTACACCTTC. Translation gives CASSPSGPYGYTF.

This clonotype came up a few times. The chain employs TRBV7-3 and TRBJ1-6, with 10 bases that match TRBD1. Germline lookup yields CDR1 SGHTA and CDR2 FQGTGA. V shed 4 bases and J 7 bases; nucleotides not matched to a gene: 1. This CDR3 has 14 residues. The CDR3 DNA follows: TGTGCCAGCAGCTCGGGACAGGGGAATTCACCCCTCCACTTT. Protein sequence: CASSSGQGNSPLHF.

The rearrangement joins TRBV6-4 to TRBJ2-2; D is undetermined. The CDR3 consists of 12 residues. The V end was cut by 5 bases, the J end by 5 bases, with 6 bases between. Germline CDR1 reads MRHNA; CDR2 reads SNTAGT. The CDR3 protein is CASSKGTGELFF. The CDR3 DNA sequence: TGTGCCAGCAGTAAAGGGACCGGGGAGCTGTTTTTT.

This clonotype appeared a few times. This rearrangement joins TRBV6-1 to TRBJ2-3; D possibly corresponds to TRBD2 (6 bases). This CDR3 contains 17 residues. The germline CDR1 and CDR2 sequences are MNHNS and SASEGT. V was cut by 2 bases and J by 1 base, with 16 bases left in between. The CDR3 DNA reads TGTGCCAGCAGTGAACGGCCGGGGGTGAGAGGCACAGATACGCAGTATTTT. This gives the protein CASSERPGVRGTDTQYF.

V is TRBV9 and J is TRBJ1-2; D is perhaps TRBD1 (5 bases). Trimming shortened V by 0 bases and J by 12 bases, and 9 bases separated the two germline ends. Germline lookup yields CDR1 SGDLS and CDR2 YYNGEE. The CDR3 is 11 amino acids. The CDR3, as DNA: TGTGCCAGCAGCGTAGGGCGGGGGGACACCTTC. Translating it yields CASSVGRGDTF.

To note about this clonotype: At one boundary the junction diverges from the germline segment, which might be a read error. V gene TRBV27 combines with J gene TRBJ1-2; D gene ambiguous. Germline lookup yields CDR1 MNHEY and CDR2 SMNVEV (reference sequence). The CDR3 totals 15 residues. The CDR3 region is CASSPSDSWGYGYAF. CDR3 in DNA: TGTGCCAGCAGTCCATCGGACTCGTGGGGATATGGCTACGCCTTC.

V and J are TRBV20-1 and TRBJ2-1; weak D call: TRBD2 (6 bases). This CDR3 contains 14 residues. The V gene's germline CDR1 is DFQATT and CDR2 SNEGSKA (reference sequence). V lost 3 bases, J lost 2 bases, and 11 bases lay in between. This CDR3 is CSASQGLPYNEQFF. CDR3 bases: TGCAGTGCTAGCCAAGGACTACCCTACAATGAGCAGTTCTTC.

The chain combines TRBV7-3 with TRBJ2-1, with 8 bases that match TRBD2. This CDR3 has 14 residues. Looked up from germline, CDR1 is SGHTA and CDR2 is FQGTGA. Trimming cost V 2 bases and J 8 bases; bases outside gene matches: 5. The CDR3 DNA reads as TGTGCCAGCAGCTTAGAACTAGCGGCTCATGAGCAGTTCTTC. Encoded protein: CASSLELAAHEQFF.

The table lists this clonotype with a few counts. J is TRBJ2-5 and V is TRBV20-1; TRBD2 matches at 7 bases. With 8 bases clipped from V and 0 bases from J, the junction kept 12 bases outside the gene matches. This CDR3 spans 15 amino acids. CDR1 is DFQATT and CDR2 is SNEGSKA in the germline V gene (reference sequence). CDR3 sequence reads: CSPGILAANQETQYF. CDR3 DNA: TGCAGTCCTGGTATTCTAGCGGCGAACCAAGAGACCCAGTACTTC.

By proportion, this clonotype is medium-sized (0.01 to 0.1%). The chain has TRBV27 and TRBJ2-5; possible D gene TRBD2, 7 bases. V lost 2 bases and J 5 bases, leaving 12 bases between the germline ends. Per germline, CDR1 MNHEY and CDR2 SMNVEV (reference sequence). There are 14 residues in the CDR3. The CDR3 DNA reads TGTGCCAGCAGTTTAGAGGGGGGGAGGGAGACCCAGTACTTC. It translates to CASSLEGGRETQYF.

J is TRBJ2-1 and V is TRBV6-1; D possibly corresponds to TRBD1 (7 bases). V lost 4 bases to trimming and J lost 10 bases, with 20 bases between them. CDR3 length: 15 amino acids. Germline V gene lookup returns CDR1 MNHNS and CDR2 SASEGT. The CDR3 coding sequence is TGTGCCAGCAGTGGGGTTGGAGGGGGCCAGCGGGAGCAGTTCTTC. Protein product: CASSGVGGGQREQFF.

Here the CDR3 DNA reads TGCAGTGCGCGGGAAGGCTCGATGAACACTGAAGCTTTCTTT. It specifies CSAREGSMNTEAFF. The genes are TRBV20-1 and TRBJ1-1; D call uncertain. The CDR3 contains 14 residues. Germline loops: CDR1 DFQATT, CDR2 SNEGSKA (reference sequence). Trimming stripped 6 bases from V and 0 bases from J, with 14 bases between.

This rearrangement joins TRBV20-1 to TRBJ2-4; possible D gene TRBD1, 5 bases. Germline V gene sequence: CDR1 DFQATT, CDR2 SNEGSKA (reference sequence). The CDR3 length is 16 residues. Trimming took 3 bases from V and 4 from J, leaving 19 bases between them. The CDR3 DNA follows: TGCAGTGCTAGTATCTTGCTTGGGGCAAGTAAAAACATTCAGTACTTC. This translates into CSASILLGASKNIQYF.

The chain employs TRBV7-2 and TRBJ2-5; D not certain. The CDR3 contains 13 residues. Germline assignment: CDR1 SGHTA and CDR2 FQGNSA. V lost 6 bases and J 4 bases, leaving 12 bases between the germline ends. The CDR3 region is CASSLGQTETQYF. In DNA, the CDR3 is TGTGCCAGCAGTTTGGGTCAGACAGAGACCCAGTACTTC. The full variable domain, completed using reference TRBV7-2 and TRBJ2-5, is GAGVSQSPSNKVTEKGKDVELRCDPISGHTALYWYRQSLGQGLEFLIYFQGNSAPDKSGLPSDRFSAERTGGSVSTLTIQRTQQEDSAVYLCASSLGQTETQYFGPGTRLLVL.

The chain uses TRBV20-1 and TRBJ1-2; D perhaps matches TRBD1 (5 bases). V was clipped by 6 bases and J by 4 bases, with 15 bases between them. Germline lookup yields CDR1 DFQATT and CDR2 SNEGSKA (reference sequence). This CDR3 region has 13 residues. The CDR3 DNA reads as TGCAGTGCCCCCCGGGGGGGAGGCTATGGCTACACCTTC. This translates into CSAPRGGGYGYTF.

The V and J genes are TRBV7-9 and TRBJ1-6; 10 nucleotides match TRBD1. Germline CDR1 reads SEHNR; CDR2 reads FQNEAQ (reference sequence). The CDR3 extends over 16 amino acids. The trim removed 0 bases at V and 6 bases at J, leaving 2 bases unmatched. Here the CDR3 DNA reads TGTGCCAGCAGCTTAGCGTGGACAGGGGGTAATTCACCCCTCCACTTT. Translated: CASSLAWTGGNSPLHF. Full variable domain (rest looked up from reference TRBV7-9 and TRBJ1-6): DTGVSQNPRHKITKRGQNVTFRCDPISEHNRLYWYRQTLGQGPEFLTYFQNEAQLEKSRLLSDRFSAERPKGSFSTLEIQRTEQGDSAMYLCASSLAWTGGNSPLHFGNGTRLTVT.